The clone carrying this TCR beta chain has at least ten counts. As yet, its antigen is unknown. The V and J ends lost 0 bases and 3 bases, in that order; junction bases with no gene match: 3. The CDR3 loop spans 14 amino acids. Per the germline V gene, CDR1 is SGHRS and CDR2 is YFSETQ. These data are taken from a study of neurological immune-mediated disorders. Study-level results: Phylogenetic grouping assigned the repertoires of 18 of 34 multiple sclerosis patients to a single related-CDR3 cluster, representing a possible signature.

The cDNA was synthesized by means of template-switch 5'RACE, which was carried out with 10-nucleotide random UMIs. Each CDR3 protein is one row after TCRdb ran MiXCR on the 5' RACE reads. The sample lists roughly 60,000 distinct CDR3 sequences; under 5.5% were seen once. The sequence was obtained from a woman aged 45-65 years with multiple sclerosis. The specimen was PBMCs. J is TRBJ2-7 and V is TRBV5-1; 7 bases align to TRBD2. CDR3 in amino acids: CASSLVGDYYEQYF. The CDR3 DNA sequence: TGCGCCAGCAGCTTGGTCGGGGACTACTACGAGCAGTACTTC.